The T cell receptor (beta chain) described here comes from a study of T-cell memory formation after mild COVID-19. Broader study findings: Day 15 to 85 contracting clones showed balanced CD4/CD8; later expanders leaned CD4+.

Looked up from germline, CDR1 is DFQATT and CDR2 is SNEGSKA (reference sequence). V lost 2 bases and J 4 bases, leaving 9 bases between the germline ends. The CDR3 is 12 residues long. This clonotype was seen many times. Its specificity is unknown. Using constant-segment primers, 5'RACE produced TCR alpha and TCR beta cDNA libraries carrying sample barcodes and UMIs. MiXCR was run by TCRdb on the 5' RACE reads, yielding one entry per CDR3 protein. The sample has about 40,000 distinct CDR3 sequences, around 6.1% seen once. This chain connects TRBV20-1 to TRBJ2-7; D remains unclear. The sample was PBMCs or a T cell subset sorted from them (not recorded which). The sequence derives from an adult who had mild COVID-19 (a few samples of this study predate the infection). Cell type and time point are not known. The CDR3 nucleotides are TGCAGTGCTAGACACGCTGGATACGAGCAGTACTTC. This gives the protein CSARHAGYEQYF.